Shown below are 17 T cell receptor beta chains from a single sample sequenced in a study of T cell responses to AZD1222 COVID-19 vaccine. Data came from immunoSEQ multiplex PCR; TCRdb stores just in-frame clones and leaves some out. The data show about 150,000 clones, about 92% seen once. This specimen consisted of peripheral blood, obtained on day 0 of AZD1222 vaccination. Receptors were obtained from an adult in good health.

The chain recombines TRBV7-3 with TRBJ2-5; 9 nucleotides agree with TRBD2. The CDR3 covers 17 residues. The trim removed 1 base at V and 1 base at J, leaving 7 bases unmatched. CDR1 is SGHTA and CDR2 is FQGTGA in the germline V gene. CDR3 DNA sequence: TGTGCCAGCAGCTTAATTGGCGGGAGGGACGTCCAAGAGACCCAGTACTTC. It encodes CASSLIGGRDVQETQYF.

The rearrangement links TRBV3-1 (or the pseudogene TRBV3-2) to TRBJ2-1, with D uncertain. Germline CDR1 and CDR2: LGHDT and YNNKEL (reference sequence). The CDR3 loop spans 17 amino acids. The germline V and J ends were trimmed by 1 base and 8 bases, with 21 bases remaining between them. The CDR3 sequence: CASSQGARIERLYEQFF. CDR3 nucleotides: TGTGCCAGCAGCCAAGGGGCCCGGATTGAGAGGCTCTATGAGCAGTTCTTC.

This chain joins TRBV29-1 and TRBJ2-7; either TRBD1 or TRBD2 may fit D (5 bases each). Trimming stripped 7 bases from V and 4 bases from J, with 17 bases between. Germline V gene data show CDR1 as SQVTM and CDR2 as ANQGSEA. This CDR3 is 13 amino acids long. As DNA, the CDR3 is TGCAGCGCCCACACGGGGCTAGGGTACGAGCAGTACTTC. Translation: CSAHTGLGYEQYF.

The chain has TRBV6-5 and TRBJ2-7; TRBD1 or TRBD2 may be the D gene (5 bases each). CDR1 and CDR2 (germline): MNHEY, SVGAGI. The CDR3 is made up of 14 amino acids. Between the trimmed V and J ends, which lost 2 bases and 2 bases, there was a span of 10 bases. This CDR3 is CASSYMRGPYEQYF. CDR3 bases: TGTGCCAGCAGTTACATGAGGGGACCCTACGAGCAGTACTTC.

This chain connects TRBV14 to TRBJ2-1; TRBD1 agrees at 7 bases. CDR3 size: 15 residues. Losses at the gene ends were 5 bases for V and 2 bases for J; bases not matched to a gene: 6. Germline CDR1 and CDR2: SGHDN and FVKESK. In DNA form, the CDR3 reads TGTGCCAGCAGCTTTGCCGGGACAGCCTACAATGAGCAGTTCTTC. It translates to CASSFAGTAYNEQFF. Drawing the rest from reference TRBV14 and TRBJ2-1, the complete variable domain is EAGVTQFPSHSVIEKGQTVTLRCDPISGHDNLYWYRRVMGKEIKFLLHFVKESKQDESGMPNNRFLAERTGGTYSTLKVQPAELEDSGVYFCASSFAGTAYNEQFFGPGTRLTVL.

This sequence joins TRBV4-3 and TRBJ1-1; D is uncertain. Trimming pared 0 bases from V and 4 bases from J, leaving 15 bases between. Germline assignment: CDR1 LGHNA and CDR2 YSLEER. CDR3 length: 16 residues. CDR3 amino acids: CASSQDNHIEGTEAFF. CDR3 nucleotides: TGCGCCAGCAGCCAAGACAATCACATCGAGGGCACTGAAGCTTTCTTT.

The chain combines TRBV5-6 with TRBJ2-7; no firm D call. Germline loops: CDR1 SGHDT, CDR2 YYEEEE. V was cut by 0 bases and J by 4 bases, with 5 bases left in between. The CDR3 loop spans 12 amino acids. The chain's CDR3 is CASSLARYEQYF. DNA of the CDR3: TGTGCCAGCAGCTTGGCCCGATACGAGCAGTACTTC.

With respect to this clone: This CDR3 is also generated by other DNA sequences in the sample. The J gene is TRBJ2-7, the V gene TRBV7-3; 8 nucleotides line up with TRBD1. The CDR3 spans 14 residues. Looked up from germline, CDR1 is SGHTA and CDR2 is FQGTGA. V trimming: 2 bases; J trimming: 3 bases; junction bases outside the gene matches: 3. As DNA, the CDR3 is TGTGCCAGCAGCTTATTAGGACAGGGCTACGAGCAGTACTTC. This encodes CASSLLGQGYEQYF.

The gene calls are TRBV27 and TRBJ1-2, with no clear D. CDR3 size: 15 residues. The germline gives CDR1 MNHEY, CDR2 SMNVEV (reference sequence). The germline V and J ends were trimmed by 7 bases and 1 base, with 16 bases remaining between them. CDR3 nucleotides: TGTGCCAGCACCACCTCGAACGGTTTTAACTATGGCTACACCTTC. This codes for CASTTSNGFNYGYTF.

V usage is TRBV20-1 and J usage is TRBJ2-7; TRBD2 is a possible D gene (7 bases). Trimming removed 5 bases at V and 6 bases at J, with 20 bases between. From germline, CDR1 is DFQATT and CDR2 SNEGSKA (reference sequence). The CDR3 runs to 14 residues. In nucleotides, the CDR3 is TGCAGTGCTCGTGGGGGGGCTCCTTTCGGCGAGCAGTACTTC. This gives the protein CSARGGAPFGEQYF.

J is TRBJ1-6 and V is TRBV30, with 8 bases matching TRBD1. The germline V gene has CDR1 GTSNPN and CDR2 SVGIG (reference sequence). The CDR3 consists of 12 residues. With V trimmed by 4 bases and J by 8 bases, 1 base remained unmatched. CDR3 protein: CAWTGGHSPLHF. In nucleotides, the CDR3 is TGTGCCTGGACAGGGGGCCATTCACCCCTCCACTTT.

The CDR3 region has the DNA TGCGCCAGCAGCTTGGTGGGTAAACAATCCTACGAGCAGTACTTC. The encoded protein is CASSLVGKQSYEQYF. The V gene is TRBV5-1, the J gene TRBJ2-7; unclear D gene. The germline CDR1 and CDR2 sequences are SGHRS and YFSETQ. Trimming stripped 0 bases from V and 1 base from J, with 11 bases between. This CDR3 contains 15 residues.

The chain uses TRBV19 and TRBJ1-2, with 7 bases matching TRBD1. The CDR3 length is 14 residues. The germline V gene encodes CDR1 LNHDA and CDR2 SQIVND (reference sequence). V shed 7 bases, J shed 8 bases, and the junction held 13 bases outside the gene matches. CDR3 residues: CASTPRTGESGYTF. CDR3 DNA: TGTGCCAGTACCCCCCGCACAGGGGAGAGCGGCTACACCTTC.

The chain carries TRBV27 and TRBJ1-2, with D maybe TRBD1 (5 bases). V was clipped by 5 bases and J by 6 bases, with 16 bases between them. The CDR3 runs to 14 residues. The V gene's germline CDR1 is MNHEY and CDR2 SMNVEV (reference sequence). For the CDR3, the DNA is TGTGCCAGCAGTCCACTCGGGGCAGATAATGGCTACACCTTC. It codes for CASSPLGADNGYTF.

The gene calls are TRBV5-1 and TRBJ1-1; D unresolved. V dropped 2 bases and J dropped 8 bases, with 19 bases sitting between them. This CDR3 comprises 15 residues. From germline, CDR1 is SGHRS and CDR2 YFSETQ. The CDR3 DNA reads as TGCGCCAGCAGCTTTACGTCAGGCATCCTACAGGAAGCTTTCTTT. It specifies CASSFTSGILQEAFF.

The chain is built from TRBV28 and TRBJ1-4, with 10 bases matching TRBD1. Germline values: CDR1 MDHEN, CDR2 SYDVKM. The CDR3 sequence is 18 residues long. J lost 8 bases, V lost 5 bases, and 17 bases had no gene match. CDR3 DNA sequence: TGTGCCAGCAGTCCATTCGACAGGGGGCGCCAGGAAAACGAAAAACTGTTTTTT. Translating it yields CASSPFDRGRQENEKLFF.

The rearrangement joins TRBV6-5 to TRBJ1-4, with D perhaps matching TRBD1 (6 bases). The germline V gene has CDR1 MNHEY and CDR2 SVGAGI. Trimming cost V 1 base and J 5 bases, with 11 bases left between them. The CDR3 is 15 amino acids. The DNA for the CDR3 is TGTGCCAGCAGTTACTGGGCAGGGGAGAATGAAAAACTGTTTTTT. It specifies CASSYWAGENEKLFF.